This T cell receptor beta chain was obtained from a study of relationships among human T cell subsets. The T cell receptor alpha and beta CDR3 regions were amplified from mRNA by semiquantitative ARM-PCR. ARM-PCR used tagged nested gene-specific primers, then communal superprimers for exponential amplification. Using its own MiXCR run on the multiplex PCR reads, TCRdb lists one record per CDR3 protein. The data contain 7,500 to 9,500 distinct CDR3 sequences, roughly 54% of them singletons. Memory T cells were selected with anti-CD45RO beads from the CD45RA-negative fraction. This clonotype was recorded a few times. Source material: memory T cells sorted from blood. The TCR sequence derives from a man aged 40-55 years in good health.

CDR3 bases: TGTGCCAGCAGTTACCTCCAGGGGGCTGGGGCCAACGTCCTGACTTTC. Translated, it gives CASSYLQGAGANVLTF. The genes are TRBV6-6 and TRBJ2-6, with TRBD1 identical over 7 bases. Trimming removed 2 bases from V and 2 bases from J; junction bases left unmatched: 3. Looked up from germline, CDR1 is MNHNY and CDR2 is SVGAGI (reference sequence). The CDR3 contains 16 residues.